These T cell receptor beta chains were read from a single sample in a study of metastatic and nonmetastatic thyroid tumors. TCRdb reprocessed the PCR reads via MiXCR. Of 35,000 to 50,000 clones listed, roughly 17% are singletons. The source material was tumor tissue. These TCRs come from a female donor with papillary thyroid cancer or a benign thyroid nodule (not recorded which). Some clones in this sample may be carry-over from other donors' samples. The CDR3 runs from the conserved cysteine through the conserved F or W. D genes are given only for firm matches. Only some rows state a clone size, as once, few, many or a class for expanded clones.

TRBD2	TRBV20-1	-	TRBJ2-7	TGCAGTGCTGCAAATCCCGGGACTAGCGGGAGTGTATACGAGCAGTACTTC	CSAANPGTSGSVYEQYF
-	TRBV5-1	-	TRBJ2-2	TGCGCCAGCAGCCCAACGCCCCAGAACACCGGGGAGCTGTTTTTT	CASSPTPQNTGELFF
TRBD1	TRBV11-3	-	TRBJ2-7	TGTGCCAGCACCGGACAGGGGTTCGAGCAGTACTTC	CASTGQGFEQYF
-	TRBV12-3/TRBV12-4	many	TRBJ2-3	TGTGCCAGCAGTCCCCGGGCGGGTAGCACAGATACGCAGTATTTT	CASSPRAGSTDTQYF
TRBD2	TRBV6-5	few	TRBJ2-1	TGTGCCAGCAGTTGGACTAGCGGTGTAACTTTCTACAATGAGCAGTTCTTC	CASSWTSGVTFYNEQFF
TRBD1	TRBV28	many	TRBJ1-1	TGTGCCAGCAGTTTAGGGGGACAGGGTAGGACTGAAGCTTTCTTT	CASSLGGQGRTEAFF
TRBD1	TRBV18	many	TRBJ2-1	TGTGCCAGCTCACCACCCTCCAGGGGGCTTAGCAATGAGCAGTTCTTC	CASSPPSRGLSNEQFF
-	TRBV19	many	TRBJ1-1	TGTGCCAGTAGTCCGGGTGGGACTGATGAAGCTTTCTTT	CASSPGGTDEAFF
-	TRBV4-2	many	TRBJ1-1	TGTGCCAGCAGCCAAGGTTCAGGCCTAAACACTGAAGCTTTCTTT	CASSQGSGLNTEAFF
-	TRBV11-2	-	TRBJ2-7	TGTGCCAGCAGTTACGGGACTTCCTACGAGCAGTACTTC	CASSYGTSYEQYF
-	TRBV27	-	TRBJ2-1	TGTGCCAGCAGTGCCCTGGGGGAGGAGAATAAGCAGTTCTTC	CASSALGEENKQFF
-	TRBV6-5	many	TRBJ2-6	TGTGCCAGCAGTTACACCCGCAGGGTCTCTGGGGCCAACGTCCTGACTTTC	CASSYTRRVSGANVLTF
-	TRBV3-1	-	TRBJ2-1	TGTGCCAGCAGCGGGCTGGGCGGGATGCGCGATGAGCAGTTCTTC	CASSGLGGMRDEQFF